These 12 T cell receptor beta chains came from one sample sequenced in a study of cytomegalovirus exposure and HLA in healthy donors. Here immunoSEQ multiplex PCR was the method, and the copy in TCRdb shows in-frame clones only, minus some. This repertoire shows 250,000 to 400,000 clones, roughly 87% found once; its top ten account for roughly 0.96%. The sequencing input was PBMCs. The source is a man younger than 45 in good health and CMV-seronegative.

The V gene is TRBV27, the J gene TRBJ2-5; D gene ambiguous. The V end lost 6 bases, the J end lost 3 bases, and 14 bases lay between the germline ends. The CDR3 spans 14 residues. Looked up from germline, CDR1 is MNHEY and CDR2 is SMNVEV (reference sequence). The CDR3 DNA sequence: TGTGCCAGCAGGCAGAGAGGTCCAAAAGAGACCCAGTACTTC. Translated: CASRQRGPKETQYF.

V gene TRBV11-3 combines with J gene TRBJ2-2; 8 bases are shared with TRBD1. Germline V gene lookup returns CDR1 SGHNT and CDR2 YENEEA. The CDR3 consists of 14 residues. V dropped 4 bases and J dropped 5; count of bases not matched to a gene: 3. The CDR3 reads CASSSRGRTGELFF. CDR3 sequence (DNA): TGTGCCAGCAGCTCCAGGGGGCGGACCGGGGAGCTGTTTTTT.

The chain links TRBV14 to TRBJ2-7; 7 nucleotides align to TRBD2. CDR3 length: 15 amino acids. Germline-derived CDR1 and CDR2 are SGHDN and FVKESK. After removal of 1 base from V and 2 bases from J, the junction contained 5 bases not matched to a gene. The CDR3 is CASSQGGGVTYEQYF. In nucleotides, the CDR3 is TGTGCCAGCAGCCAAGGGGGGGGAGTTACCTACGAGCAGTACTTC.

This clone turned up a few times. Written as DNA, the CDR3 is TGTGCCATCAGTGATGGGACAGAAGGTCAGCCCCAGCATTTT. Translated: CAISDGTEGQPQHF. The chain joins TRBV10-3 to TRBJ1-5; 7 nucleotides align to TRBD1. The CDR3 runs 14 residues. Looked up from germline, CDR1 is ENHRY and CDR2 is SYGVKD. The trim removed 3 bases at V and 6 bases at J, leaving 5 bases unmatched.

The chain uses TRBV4-3 and TRBJ2-3, with D possibly being TRBD1 (5 bases). Germline V gene data show CDR1 as LGHNA and CDR2 as YSLEER. This CDR3 contains 17 residues. Trimming left V 3 bases short and J 0 bases short, with 16 bases between. The CDR3, as DNA: TGCGCCAGCAGCCACTCATCAGGGTATTCTAGCACAGATACGCAGTATTTT. This sequence encodes CASSHSSGYSSTDTQYF.

V and J are TRBV28 and TRBJ2-5, with D perhaps matching TRBD1 (5 bases). The CDR3 sequence is 18 residues long. With 3 bases removed from V and 1 base from J, the gap between germline ends came to 21 bases. Germline-derived CDR1 and CDR2 are MDHEN and SYDVKM. CDR3 coding DNA: TGTGCCAGCAGTTTTCTGCGGTTGGATTCCAGGGCCCAAGAGACCCAGTACTTC. It codes for CASSFLRLDSRAQETQYF.

The gene calls are TRBV25-1 and TRBJ2-2; D is ambiguous. This CDR3 comprises 17 residues. V lost 2 bases and J 0 bases, leaving 13 bases between the germline ends. Germline CDR1 MGHDK, CDR2 SYGVNS. The CDR3 DNA reads as TGTGCCAGCAGTGAACCGGTAGAATTCGCGAACACCGGGGAGCTGTTTTTT. This codes for CASSEPVEFANTGELFF.

With respect to this clone: Distinct nucleotide sequences in the sample also encode this CDR3. This chain's CDR3 is CASSSGQPAGTQYF. The CDR3 DNA sequence: TGTGCCAGCAGTTCCGGACAGCCCGCGGGTACGCAGTATTTT. This chain connects TRBV27 to TRBJ2-3, with D maybe TRBD1 (6 bases). The CDR3 sequence is 14 residues long. CDR1 is MNHEY, CDR2 SMNVEV, per germline (reference sequence). Trimming cost V 4 bases and J 8 bases, with 16 bases left between them.

The gene calls are TRBV5-6 and TRBJ1-5, with 8 nucleotides matching TRBD1. This CDR3 region has 18 residues. The germline CDR1 and CDR2 sequences are SGHDT and YYEEEE. The V segment lost 4 bases and the J segment 0 bases; nucleotides outside the gene matches: 12. CDR3 sequence: CASSRRDRTSYSNQPQHF. DNA for the CDR3: TGTGCCAGCAGCCGAAGGGACAGGACCTCTTATAGCAATCAGCCCCAGCATTTT.

CDR3 protein: CASSFSGTAYEQYF. The CDR3 bases are TGTGCCAGCAGCTTTTCCGGGACAGCCTACGAGCAGTACTTC. The rearrangement links TRBV13 to TRBJ2-7, with TRBD1 identical over 7 bases. This CDR3 is built from 14 residues. Trimming cost V 3 bases and J 2 bases; bases outside gene matches: 4. Germline V gives CDR1 PRHDT, CDR2 FYEKMQ (reference sequence).

This sequence joins TRBV7-9 and TRBJ2-3, with D possibly matching TRBD2 (6 bases). Germline CDR1 reads SEHNR; CDR2 reads FQNEAQ (reference sequence). V lost 7 bases and J 1 base, leaving 9 bases between the germline ends. The CDR3 spans 13 residues. The CDR3 region has the DNA TGTGCCAGCACGGCTAGCGGCACAGATACGCAGTATTTT. Amino acid sequence: CASTASGTDTQYF.

This chain connects TRBV5-6 to TRBJ1-5, with TRBD1 matching 9 bases. With V trimmed by 3 bases and J by 0 bases, 4 bases remained unmatched. Germline-derived CDR1 and CDR2 are SGHDT and YYEEEE. The CDR3 consists of 16 residues. In DNA form, the CDR3 reads TGTGCCAGCAGCTATAACAGGGGGCTTAGCAATCAGCCCCAGCATTTT. Protein sequence: CASSYNRGLSNQPQHF.